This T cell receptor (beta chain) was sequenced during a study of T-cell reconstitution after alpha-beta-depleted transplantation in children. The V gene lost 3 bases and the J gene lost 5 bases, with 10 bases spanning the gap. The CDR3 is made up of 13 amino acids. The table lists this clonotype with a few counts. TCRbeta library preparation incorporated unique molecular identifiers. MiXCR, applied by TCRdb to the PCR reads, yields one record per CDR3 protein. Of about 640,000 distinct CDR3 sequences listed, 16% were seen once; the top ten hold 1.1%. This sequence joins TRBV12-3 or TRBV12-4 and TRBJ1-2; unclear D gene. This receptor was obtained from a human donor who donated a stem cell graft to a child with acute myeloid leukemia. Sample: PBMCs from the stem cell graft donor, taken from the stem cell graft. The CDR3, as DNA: TGTGCCAGCAGTTTTAGACTGCCGTATGGCTACACCTTC. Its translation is CASSFRLPYGYTF.